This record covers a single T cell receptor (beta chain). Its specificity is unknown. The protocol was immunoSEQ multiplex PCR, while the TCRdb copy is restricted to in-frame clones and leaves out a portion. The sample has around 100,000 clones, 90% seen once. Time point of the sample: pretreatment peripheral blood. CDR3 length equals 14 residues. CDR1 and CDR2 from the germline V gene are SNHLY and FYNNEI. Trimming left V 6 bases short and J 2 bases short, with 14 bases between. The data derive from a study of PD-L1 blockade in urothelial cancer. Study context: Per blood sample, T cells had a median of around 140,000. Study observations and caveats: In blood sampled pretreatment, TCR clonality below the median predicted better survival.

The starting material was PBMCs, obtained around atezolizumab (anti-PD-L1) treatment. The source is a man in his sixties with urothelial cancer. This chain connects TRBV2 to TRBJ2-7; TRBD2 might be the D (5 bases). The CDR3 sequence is CASSPGLVTYEQYF. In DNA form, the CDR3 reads TGTGCCAGCAGCCCAGGACTGGTAACCTACGAGCAGTACTTC.